The 21 T cell receptor beta chains below come from one sample, sequenced in a study of human T cells and chemical hapten exposure. Time point specified: pre-sensitization, week 0. The treatment here: therapeutic diphenylcyclopropenone sensitization with weekly scalp DPC. TCRdb reprocessed the RACE reads via MiXCR and lists one record per CDR3 protein. The sample consists of roughly 88,000 distinct CDR3 sequences, roughly a tenth of them appearing once. The source was whole blood, collected in connection with sensitization to the hapten diphenylcyclopropenone (DPC). Receptor source: a woman aged 40 to 50 with alopecia areata. Some clones in this sample may be carry-over from other donors' samples.

This clonotype was seen more than once but under ten times. The chain combines TRBV2 with TRBJ2-5, with D possibly being TRBD1 (6 bases). The CDR3 contains 16 residues. Germline V lookup: CDR1 SNHLY, CDR2 FYNNEI. Trimming left V 3 bases short and J 5 bases short, with 19 bases between. In DNA, the CDR3 is TGTGCCAGCAGTGAGGGGGCCGTAGGACGGGGCGAGACCCAGTACTTC. It translates to CASSEGAVGRGETQYF.

This clonotype showed up many times. DNA for the CDR3: TGTGCCAGCAGCTCGGAAGGGACCGGATATGGCTACACCTTC. Amino acids: CASSSEGTGYGYTF. J is TRBJ1-2 and V is TRBV5-4; D possibly corresponds to TRBD1 (5 bases). V lost 3 bases and J 5 bases, leaving 14 bases between the germline ends. The CDR3 has 14 residues. From germline, CDR1 is SGHNT and CDR2 YYREEE (reference sequence).

This clonotype was picked up many times. The chain couples TRBV7-2 to TRBJ1-6; no clear D. The CDR3 consists of 14 residues. V was pared by 2 bases and J by 10 bases, with 12 bases between. Germline-derived CDR1 and CDR2 are SGHTA and FQGNSA. The CDR3 here is CASSLRGDESPLHF. CDR3 sequence (DNA): TGTGCCAGCAGCTTACGGGGAGATGAGTCACCCCTCCACTTT. Based on the CDR3 plus reference TRBV7-2 and TRBJ1-6, the full variable domain is GAGVSQSPSNKVTEKGKDVELRCDPISGHTALYWYRQSLGQGLEFLIYFQGNSAPDKSGLPSDRFSAERTGGSVSTLTIQRTQQEDSAVYLCASSLRGDESPLHFGNGTRLTVT.

On this clonotype itself: A much more abundant neighbour one base away suggests this may be a read error. The chain has TRBV27 and TRBJ2-1; tentative D call: TRBD1 (6 bases). CDR3 length: 16 residues. In germline, CDR1 is MNHEY, CDR2 SMNVEV (reference sequence). V was pared by 2 bases and J by 2 bases, with 13 bases between. DNA of the CDR3: TGTGCCAGCAGTTTACAGGACAGTGGCACCTACAATGAGCAGTTCTTC. Translating it yields CASSLQDSGTYNEQFF.

This chain connects TRBV20-1 to TRBJ1-6; D remains unclear. Looked up from germline, CDR1 is DFQATT and CDR2 is SNEGSKA (reference sequence). The length of the CDR3 is 15 residues. Trimming shortened V by 5 bases and J by 0 bases, and 11 bases separated the two germline ends. The CDR3 spells CSAGRESSYNSPLHF. The DNA for the CDR3 is TGCAGTGCTGGGAGGGAGAGCTCCTATAATTCACCCCTCCACTTT.

The genes are TRBV27 and TRBJ2-2; D gene ambiguous. This CDR3 has 14 amino acids. The V end lost 4 bases, the J end lost 5 bases, and 11 bases lay between the germline ends. From germline, CDR1 is MNHEY and CDR2 SMNVEV (reference sequence). CDR3 residues: CASSSLLGTGELFF. In DNA form, the CDR3 reads TGTGCCAGCAGTTCCCTCCTGGGGACCGGGGAGCTGTTTTTT.

At least ten counts were recorded for this clonotype. The chain has TRBV30 and TRBJ1-1, with D hard to call. The V end was cut by 2 bases, the J end by 1 base, with 5 bases between. Germline CDR1 and CDR2: GTSNPN and SVGIG (reference sequence). CDR3 length: 12 amino acids. This CDR3 reads CAWSIANTEAFF. CDR3 sequence (DNA): TGTGCCTGGAGTATAGCGAACACTGAAGCTTTCTTT.

The chain links TRBV4-3 to TRBJ1-2; 10 bases fit TRBD1. The CDR3 has 16 amino acids. V was clipped by 0 bases and J by 8 bases; unmatched bases: 9. Germline assignment: CDR1 LGHNA and CDR2 YSLEER. CDR3 loop: CASSQDPQTGGRGYTF. The CDR3 DNA follows: TGCGCCAGCAGCCAAGACCCCCAGACAGGGGGCCGGGGCTACACCTTC.

This clonotype came up many times. CDR3 sequence (DNA): TGCAGTGCTAGGGGAGCTCTTGGTCTCTATGGCTACACCTTC. Translation gives CSARGALGLYGYTF. V and J are TRBV20-1 and TRBJ1-2; D gene uncertain. Germline V gene data show CDR1 as DFQATT and CDR2 as SNEGSKA (reference sequence). Trimming took off 3 bases at V and 4 bases at J, with 15 bases between the two ends. This CDR3 is built from 14 residues.

The gene calls are TRBV6-5 and TRBJ2-3; a possible D gene is TRBD2 (5 bases). Trimming stripped 2 bases from V and 2 bases from J, with 8 bases between. The length of the CDR3 is 14 residues. Germline CDR1 reads MNHEY; CDR2 reads SVGAGI. The CDR3 DNA follows: TGTGCCAGCAGTTACGGAGGTTACACAGATACGCAGTATTTT. The encoded protein is CASSYGGYTDTQYF.

The V call is TRBV12-3 or TRBV12-4, the J call TRBJ2-3; tentative D call: TRBD1 (6 bases). The CDR3 loop spans 14 amino acids. The V end lost 7 bases, the J end lost 5 bases, and 16 bases lay between the germline ends. The CDR3 protein is CASNGPRGQDTQYF. In DNA form, the CDR3 reads TGTGCCAGCAATGGACCTCGGGGACAAGATACGCAGTATTTT.

This clonotype was detected many times. V is TRBV25-1 and J is TRBJ1-4; D uncertain. With 6 bases removed from V and 4 bases from J, the gap between germline ends came to 9 bases. The CDR3 covers 13 residues. Germline CDR1 is MGHDK and CDR2 is SYGVNS. The CDR3, as DNA: TGTGCCAGCAGATACGGGAGTAATGAAAAACTGTTTTTT. As protein: CASRYGSNEKLFF. The variable domain in full, with the rest retrieved from reference TRBV25-1 and TRBJ1-4, is EADIYQTPRYLVIGTGKKITLECSQTMGHDKMYWYQQDPGMELHLIHYSYGVNSTEKGDLSSESTVSRIRTEHFPLTLESARPSHTSQYLCASRYGSNEKLFFGSGTQLSVL.

In this sample, this clonotype turned up many times. A read error may produce the germline difference seen at one junction end. The chain carries TRBV5-1 and TRBJ2-5, with 10 positions matching TRBD1. There are 15 residues in the CDR3. The germline V gene encodes CDR1 SGHRS and CDR2 YFSETQ. The CDR3 bases are TGCGCCAGCACCTTGACAGGGGGCGACCAAGAGACCCAGTACTTC. It encodes CASTLTGGDQETQYF.

The chain has TRBV7-9 and TRBJ1-2; 9 nucleotides match TRBD1. Germline CDR1 is SEHNR and CDR2 is FQNEAQ (reference sequence). There are 13 residues in the CDR3. The junction had 5 bases not matched to a gene; V was cut back by 4 bases and J by 8 bases. This chain's CDR3 is CASSSQGAQGYTF. The CDR3 nucleotides are TGTGCCAGCAGCTCACAGGGGGCGCAAGGCTACACCTTC.

At least ten counts were recorded for this clonotype. The rearrangement links TRBV9 to TRBJ2-7; 7 positions match TRBD1. V shed 5 bases, J shed 2 bases, and the junction held 7 bases outside the gene matches. CDR1 and CDR2 (germline): SGDLS, YYNGEE. This CDR3 is 14 amino acids long. The CDR3 loop is CASSIDREPYEQYF. As DNA, the CDR3 is TGTGCCAGCAGTATCGACAGGGAACCCTACGAGCAGTACTTC.

There are many counts of this clonotype. This chain connects TRBV7-9 to TRBJ1-4, with D tentatively TRBD1 (5 bases). This CDR3 has 15 amino acids. Deletions cut 4 bases from V and 4 bases from J, with 13 bases between. Germline loops: CDR1 SEHNR, CDR2 FQNEAQ (reference sequence). DNA for the CDR3: TGTGCCAGCAGCTCCCGAGACAGACTTAATGAAAAACTGTTTTTT. It codes for CASSSRDRLNEKLFF.

This clonotype came up many times. CDR3: CSARVGYGSSYEQYF. The CDR3 nucleotides are TGCAGTGCTAGAGTGGGTTACGGTAGCTCCTACGAGCAGTACTTC. The chain joins TRBV20-1 to TRBJ2-7; D uncertain. From germline, CDR1 is DFQATT and CDR2 SNEGSKA (reference sequence). The V end was cut by 1 base, the J end by 0 bases, with 13 bases between. There are 15 residues in the CDR3.

J is TRBJ2-2 and V is TRBV11-2; D remains ambiguous. The CDR3 loop spans 13 amino acids. The V and J ends lost 4 bases and 3 bases respectively, with 6 bases between them. CDR1 is SGHAT, CDR2 FQNNGV, per germline. In DNA, the CDR3 is TGTGCCAGCAGCTCTGGCTACACCGGGGAGCTGTTTTTT. Its protein is CASSSGYTGELFF.

This clonotype was found many times. The rearrangement links TRBV6-1 to TRBJ1-6; D ambiguous. Trimming removed 1 base at V and 2 bases at J, with 21 bases between. Per germline, CDR1 MNHNS and CDR2 SASEGT. This CDR3 is 20 amino acids long. The CDR3 sequence: CASSEDGPLRALTYNSPLHF. Written as DNA, the CDR3 is TGTGCCAGCAGTGAAGATGGCCCGCTGAGGGCCCTTACCTATAATTCACCCCTCCACTTT.

A few counts support this clonotype. The chain is built from TRBV4-2 and TRBJ1-6, with 11 bases lining up with TRBD1. The CDR3 consists of 15 residues. V shed 5 bases and J 14 bases; nucleotides not matched to a gene: 11. Germline V gives CDR1 LGHNA, CDR2 YNFKEQ. The CDR3 DNA reads TGTGCCAGCAGCTTTCCCGGACAGGGGGCTTTAACCCTCCACTTT. This encodes CASSFPGQGALTLHF.

J is TRBJ2-1 and V is TRBV6-2 or TRBV6-3; 7 bases are shared with TRBD2. V was pared by 8 bases and J by 4 bases, with 8 bases of the junction left unmatched. There are 14 residues in the CDR3. CDR1 and CDR2 from the germline V gene are MNHEY and SVGEGT. CDR3 DNA sequence: TGTGCCAGCGGTGAACTAGCGAATTACAATGAGCAGTTCTTC. Translation: CASGELANYNEQFF.